Listed below are T cell receptor beta chains from one sample, sequenced in a study of blood T cell repertoires in COVID-19. The data were produced by immunoSEQ multiplex PCR, yet TCRdb's version contains in-frame clones alone and is incomplete. The sample contains about 43,000 clones, approximately 90% of which appear only once. The sample comprised peripheral blood. The source of these receptors is a man in his sixties with active COVID-19. CDR3s include the opening cysteine and the closing phenylalanine or tryptophan. The order of the fields is V gene, clone size, J gene, D gene, CDR3 protein, CDR3 DNA. A D gene is named only where the DNA matches it firmly. Clone size appears in some rows only: once, few, many, or a class for an expanded clone.

V: TRBV19; size: -; J: TRBJ2-7; D: -; CDR3: CASSRGRPGVVAGGSYEQYF; DNA: TGTGCCAGTAGTAGGGGTCGACCAGGGGTTGTTGCCGGGGGGTCCTACGAGCAGTACTTC
V: TRBV7-9; size: once; J: TRBJ2-2; D: TRBD1; CDR3: CASSPRGTGETGELFF; DNA: TGTGCCAGCAGCCCCAGAGGGACAGGGGAAACCGGGGAGCTGTTTTTT
V: TRBV28; size: -; J: TRBJ2-1; D: -; CDR3: CASSARDSFSYNEQFF; DNA: TGTGCCAGCAGTGCAAGGGACTCCTTCTCCTACAATGAGCAGTTCTTC
V: TRBV28; size: -; J: TRBJ1-1; D: TRBD1; CDR3: CASSVRTGEINTEAFF; DNA: TGTGCCAGCAGTGTACGCACAGGGGAGATAAACACTGAAGCTTTCTTT
V: TRBV19; size: -; J: TRBJ2-7; D: -; CDR3: CASSWGTTYEQYF; DNA: TGTGCCAGTAGTTGGGGGACAACCTACGAGCAGTACTTC
V: TRBV2; size: -; J: TRBJ2-7; D: TRBD1; CDR3: CASSTKSGTGAGYEQYF; DNA: TGTGCCAGTTCAACGAAGAGCGGGACAGGGGCAGGTTACGAGCAGTACTTC
V: TRBV19; size: -; J: TRBJ2-7; D: TRBD1; CDR3: CASSVIRQGAYEQYF; DNA: TGTGCCAGTAGTGTAATTCGACAGGGGGCCTACGAGCAGTACTTC
V: TRBV3-1/TRBV3-2; size: once; J: TRBJ2-2; D: TRBD2; CDR3: CASSHGGASGSFVPGELFF; DNA: TGTGCCAGCAGCCACGGGGGGGCTAGCGGGAGCTTCGTTCCCGGGGAGCTGTTTTTT
V: TRBV29-1; size: -; J: TRBJ2-1; D: TRBD2; CDR3: CSVDGRTYNEQFF; DNA: TGCAGCGTTGACGGGAGGACCTACAATGAGCAGTTCTTC
V: TRBV28; size: -; J: TRBJ2-3; D: -; CDR3: CASSLNSRSTDTQYF; DNA: TGTGCCAGCAGTTTAAACAGCCGTAGCACAGATACGCAGTATTTT
V: TRBV9; size: -; J: TRBJ2-5; D: TRBD2; CDR3: CASSAGLSGGETQYF; DNA: TGTGCCAGCAGCGCCGGACTCTCGGGAGGGGAGACCCAGTACTTC
V: TRBV9; size: -; J: TRBJ2-1; D: TRBD2; CDR3: CASSVGPSGRVDEQFF; DNA: TGTGCCAGCAGCGTAGGTCCGAGCGGGAGGGTCGATGAGCAGTTCTTC
V: TRBV6-6; size: -; J: TRBJ2-7; D: -; CDR3: CASRGGTYEQYF; DNA: TGTGCCAGCCGAGGCGGTACCTACGAGCAGTACTTC
V: TRBV23-1; size: -; J: TRBJ2-7; D: -; CDR3: CASSRRSGPQQYF; DNA: TGCGCCAGCAGTCGCCGATCAGGGCCCCAGCAGTACTTC
V: TRBV5-6; size: -; J: TRBJ2-5; D: TRBD1; CDR3: CASSLEPGQGVTQYF; DNA: TGTGCCAGCAGCTTGGAACCGGGACAGGGGGTGACCCAGTACTTC
V: TRBV15; size: -; J: TRBJ2-3; D: TRBD2; CDR3: CATSRDIGSGGDTQYF; DNA: TGTGCCACCAGCAGAGATATTGGGTCCGGGGGGGATACGCAGTATTTT
V: TRBV18; size: -; J: TRBJ2-2; D: TRBD1; CDR3: CASSLGQENTGELFF; DNA: TGTGCCAGCTCGTTGGGACAGGAAAACACCGGGGAGCTGTTTTTT